The following is a TCR beta chain sequence with its context. Its cognate antigen is unknown. Donors likely had unrecorded immune exposures despite being nominally healthy when sampled. Germline V gene data show CDR1 as SGDLS and CDR2 as YYNGEE. CDR3 size: 13 residues. Trimming took 0 bases from V and 4 from J, leaving 7 bases between them. This entry is derived from a study of cytomegalovirus exposure and HLA in healthy donors. The study ran its PCR with 60 Vbeta and 13 Jbeta primers. Sequenced by immunoSEQ multiplex PCR; TCRdb stores in-frame clones only, minus some. The sample yields about 200,000 clones, around 73% seen once. Study results and limitations: A later examination showed that TCR association rates differed by HLA locus, with DRB1 most and HLA-C fewest. The authors judged a highly shared variant cluster likely a sequencing artifact.

Material: PBMCs. V gene TRBV9 combines with J gene TRBJ1-2; D gene uncertain. This receptor was obtained from a woman aged 30 to 39 in good health and CMV-seronegative. The CDR3 coding sequence is TGTGCCAGCAGCGTAGGAGGCCCCTATGGCTACACCTTC. This sequence encodes CASSVGGPYGYTF.